Described below is a single TCR beta chain sequence and its context. CDR1 and CDR2 from the germline V gene are SQVTM and ANQGSEA. This CDR3 has 14 residues. The V and J ends lost 6 bases and 0 bases respectively, with 12 bases between them. This entry belongs to a study of blood T cell repertoires in COVID-19. Across the whole study: T cells, B-cell-depleted T cells, or PBMCs provided the cDNA or gDNA that served as material.

Per the original data handling: Estimation of nucleated cell counts was performed using reference gene primer amplification. The method was immunoSEQ multiplex PCR; TCRdb's version includes in-frame clones alone and lacks a portion of them. Clone size and V and J calls were adopted from that table, with D and trimming inferred from the DNA. The sample holds under 200,000 clones, around 82% seen once. Enrolled through a virtual design, the participants were between roughly 18 and 95 years of age and came from about two dozen US areas. Clinical history reported by participants formed the basis on which cohorts were assigned.

This clonotype was sampled from a woman aged 45-60 years in a cohort exposed to, infected with or recovered from COVID-19 (not recorded which). What was sequenced was PBMCs or T cells enriched from blood (not recorded which). This chain links TRBV29-1 with TRBJ2-1; D may be TRBD1 (6 bases). The CDR3 region is CSVEIGGSYNEQFF. CDR3 sequence (DNA): TGCAGCGTCGAGATAGGGGGCTCCTACAATGAGCAGTTCTTC.